This T cell receptor beta chain came from a study of neurological immune-mediated disorders. The sample holds many counts of this clonotype. TCRdb redid the calling of the 5' RACE reads with MiXCR, one entry per CDR3 protein. The sample consists of tens of thousands of distinct CDR3 sequences, around 3.5% of them appearing once. The V gene lost 0 bases and the J gene lost 1 base, with 16 bases spanning the gap. Germline values: CDR1 SGHKS, CDR2 YYEKEE (reference sequence). This CDR3 region has 17 residues. The chain combines TRBV5-5 with TRBJ1-1, with D possibly TRBD1 on 5 matching bases. The receptor's source is a woman in her fifties or sixties with multiple sclerosis. Sequencing used PBMCs. The CDR3 loop is CASSLGDWINRNTEAFF. CDR3 in DNA: TGTGCCAGCAGCTTGGGGGACTGGATAAATAGGAACACTGAAGCTTTCTTT.